The 4 T cell receptor beta chains below all came from one sample that was sequenced in a study of T cells in women clearing cervical HPV infection. TCRdb's copy holds only in-frame clones and misses some; the assay was immunoSEQ multiplex PCR. The table lists approximately 39,000 clones, with less than 4% in the top ten. The sequenced sample consisted of blood buffy coat. These receptors all stem from a woman between 18 and 69 years old with a cervical HPV16 infection that either progressed to CIN3+ or cleared (not recorded which).

About this clone itself: The CDR3 end is not reached by the read, which stops 3 residues before it; the germline J gene fills it in. The chain joins TRBV28 to TRBJ1-4; 8 positions match TRBD1. Trimming cost V 11 bases and J 0 bases; bases outside gene matches: 8. The germline V gene encodes CDR1 MDHEN and CDR2 SYDVKM. CDR3 size: 15 residues. The sequenced CDR3 bases are TGTGCCGTACAGGGGGACGGTACAACTAATGAAAAA. Its translation is CAVQGDGTTNEK. The entire CDR3 is CAVQGDGTTNEKLFF.

Regarding this clone: Read sequence stops 3 residues before the CDR3 end, and the germline J gene provides the missing end. The chain uses TRBV5-1 and TRBJ2-5, with 9 bases lining up with TRBD2. Germline CDR1 is SGHRS and CDR2 is YFSETQ. The CDR3 has 14 residues. Trimming at V came to 3 bases and at J to 5 bases, leaving 5 bases not matched to a gene. The CDR3 DNA, read in part, is TGCGCCAGCAGCTCCACTAGCGGGCGGGAGACC. Protein sequence: CASSSTSGRET. The CDR3 as a whole reads CASSSTSGRETQYF.

To note about this clone: The sequence runs out 3 residues before the end of the CDR3; the remainder is reconstructed from the germline J gene. The chain recombines TRBV6-2 or TRBV6-3 with TRBJ1-6; TRBD1 matches at 12 bases. Germline V gene sequence: CDR1 MNHEY, CDR2 SVGEGT. This CDR3 is 16 amino acids long. The CDR3 here is CASSYSRDRGRLALHF. The CDR3 DNA, read in part, is TGTGCCAGCAGTTACTCCCGGGACAGGGGGCGTTTGGCC.

A remark on this clone: The sequenced fragment ends 3 residues before the CDR3 boundary, so the rest is inferred from the germline J gene. The chain has TRBV27 and TRBJ2-7; 8 bases map to TRBD1. CDR3 length: 12 amino acids. The V and J ends lost 6 bases and 3 bases, in that order; junction bases with no gene match: 1. Per germline, CDR1 MNHEY and CDR2 SMNVEV (reference sequence). CDR3 sequence: CASSDRGYEQYF. CDR3 DNA, as far as it was read: TGTGCCAGCAGCGACAGGGGCTACGAG.